This TCR beta chain was captured by sequencing in a study of blood T cell repertoires in COVID-19. Study information: There were acute and convalescent COVID-19 samples, and they came from the United States, Italy and Spain. The cDNA or gDNA used as material had been derived from T cells, B-cell-depleted T cells, or PBMCs.

The CDR3 contains 13 residues. Trimming took off 1 base at V and 4 bases at J, with 7 bases between the two ends. Germline CDR1 SGHAT, CDR2 FQDESV (reference sequence). Per the original data handling: Estimates of nucleated cell counts were drawn from the amplification of reference gene primers. Sequencing used immunoSEQ multiplex PCR; TCRdb keeps in-frame clones, though not all of them. V, J and clone size are those of that table, while D and trimming were read from the DNA. This sample has 100,000 to 120,000 clones, with about 79% found just once. The chain combines TRBV11-1 with TRBJ1-2, with D possibly TRBD1 on 6 matching bases. This receptor was identified in a woman aged 80 or older with active or convalescent COVID-19. The source material was peripheral blood. The CDR3 DNA reads TGTGCCAGCAGCTTAGAACAGGGCTATGGCTACACCTTC. As protein: CASSLEQGYGYTF.